Following are 19 T cell receptor beta chains from one sample sequenced in a study of shared clonotypes between healthy human individuals. Only CD45RO-negative cells positively selected for CCR7 counted as naive CD8 cells, so terminally differentiated effector memory CD45RA+ cells were excluded. The table came from immunoSEQ multiplex PCR; TCRdb's copy has only in-frame clones and leaves some out. The sample yields around 2,000,000 clones, less than 95% seen once. The sequenced material came from naive CD8+ T cells sorted from blood. These receptors came from a man aged 18-30 years in good health.

The chain links TRBV6-6 to TRBJ2-7, with D perhaps assigned TRBD1 or TRBD2 (5 bases each). CDR3 length: 14 residues. The germline CDR1 and CDR2 sequences are MNHNY and SVGAGI (reference sequence). V was pared by 5 bases and J by 0 bases, with 11 bases between. CDR3: CASSRDHSSYEQYF. The CDR3 nucleotides read TGTGCCAGCAGTCGGGACCACAGCTCCTACGAGCAGTACTTC.

V and J are TRBV5-1 and TRBJ2-7; 9 bases line up with TRBD1. The ends lost 5 bases at V and 5 bases at J; junction bases unmatched: 8. Per germline, CDR1 SGHRS and CDR2 YFSETQ. The CDR3 is made up of 14 amino acids. CDR3 protein: CASSPGTGSHEQYF. CDR3 coding DNA: TGCGCCAGCAGTCCCGGGACAGGGAGTCACGAGCAGTACTTC.

Here the CDR3 DNA reads TGCGCCAGCAGCCAAGATTCGGGGAGTGGCGAAAAACTGTTTTTT. This gives the protein CASSQDSGSGEKLFF. This sequence joins TRBV4-3 and TRBJ1-4; D gene unclear. The CDR3 consists of 15 residues. From germline, CDR1 is LGHNA and CDR2 YSLEER. Trimming took off 0 bases at V and 8 bases at J, with 13 bases between the two ends.

The chain is built from TRBV28 and TRBJ2-7; TRBD2 matches at 8 bases. The ends lost 4 bases at V and 11 bases at J; junction bases unmatched: 7. The CDR3 totals 12 residues. Germline CDR1 reads MDHEN; CDR2 reads SYDVKM. CDR3 region: CASSSSAGGEYF. The CDR3 DNA sequence: TGTGCCAGCAGTTCCTCGGCGGGGGGAGAGTACTTC.

V and J are TRBV6-6 and TRBJ2-7; D gene uncertain. The ends were cut back, 4 bases at V and 7 bases at J, with 14 bases in the middle. Germline V CDR1 and CDR2: MNHNY, SVGAGI (reference sequence). The CDR3 consists of 13 residues. Here the CDR3 DNA reads TGTGCCAGCAGTTTCGGCAGCAAAGTGGAGCAGTACTTC. This gives the protein CASSFGSKVEQYF.

The chain is built from TRBV13 and TRBJ2-5, with 11 bases that match TRBD1. The germline V gene has CDR1 PRHDT and CDR2 FYEKMQ (reference sequence). J gave up 3 bases and V 3 bases, and 3 bases lay outside the gene matches. The CDR3 is made up of 15 amino acids. CDR3 nucleotides: TGTGCCAGCAGCTTCTCGGGACAGGGGGAAGAGACCCAGTACTTC. It codes for CASSFSGQGEETQYF.

This chain uses TRBV19 with TRBJ2-1; possible D gene TRBD2, 6 bases. Germline V gives CDR1 LNHDA, CDR2 SQIVND (reference sequence). CDR3 length: 14 amino acids. V gave up 4 bases and J gave up 8 bases, with 15 bases separating them. In DNA form, the CDR3 reads TGTGCCAGTAGTACCGGGACTTCGCCCGATGAGCAGTTCTTC. It is translated as CASSTGTSPDEQFF.

The V gene is TRBV12-5, the J gene TRBJ1-1; possibly TRBD1 for D (6 bases). Between the trimmed V and J ends, which lost 6 bases and 9 bases, there was a span of 17 bases. In germline, CDR1 is LGHNT, CDR2 FRNRAP. CDR3 length: 13 residues. CDR3 bases: TGTGCTAGTGGAGAAGGGGGGTTATGGAAAGCTTTCTTT. As protein: CASGEGGLWKAFF.

The chain combines TRBV7-9 with TRBJ2-6, with unresolved D. Per the germline V gene, CDR1 is SEHNR and CDR2 is FQNEAQ (reference sequence). V shed 5 bases and J shed 2 bases, with 19 bases lying between them. The length of the CDR3 is 18 residues. The CDR3 sequence: CASSQQLETQPGANVLTF. CDR3 DNA sequence: TGTGCCAGCAGCCAACAATTAGAGACGCAGCCTGGGGCCAACGTCCTGACTTTC.

The rearrangement links TRBV7-6 to TRBJ2-7; a weak D match, TRBD1 (6 bases). The CDR3 runs 16 residues. Trimming took 1 base from V and 0 from J, leaving 13 bases between them. The germline CDR1 and CDR2 sequences are SGHVS and FNYEAQ. CDR3 in amino acids: CASSLGTVLGSYEQYF. The CDR3 DNA reads as TGTGCCAGCAGCTTAGGGACAGTCTTGGGCTCCTACGAGCAGTACTTC.

This clone appeared a few times. V and J are TRBV30 and TRBJ1-2; no definite D call. CDR1 is GTSNPN and CDR2 is SVGIG in the germline V gene (reference sequence). The CDR3 spans 12 residues. V lost 2 bases and J 4 bases, leaving 8 bases between the germline ends. CDR3 loop: CAWSWSSYGYTF. CDR3 coding DNA: TGTGCCTGGAGTTGGAGTAGCTATGGCTACACCTTC.

V and J are TRBV14 and TRBJ1-2, with D unresolved. With 4 bases removed from V and 7 bases from J, the gap between germline ends came to 13 bases. This CDR3 has 13 amino acids. Germline V gene lookup returns CDR1 SGHDN and CDR2 FVKESK. CDR3 sequence (DNA): TGTGCCAGCAGCCTCATCGGCTGGGTTGGCTACACCTTC. This codes for CASSLIGWVGYTF.

Points on this clone: Distinct nucleotide sequences in the sample also encode this CDR3. The chain uses TRBV28 and TRBJ2-7; 11 bases line up with TRBD1. V shed 3 bases, J shed 4 bases, and the junction held 2 bases outside the gene matches. The length of the CDR3 is 14 residues. The V gene's germline CDR1 is MDHEN and CDR2 SYDVKM. Here the CDR3 DNA reads TGTGCCAGCAGTTTCGGGACAGGGGGTTACGAGCAGTACTTC. This gives the protein CASSFGTGGYEQYF.

The V gene is TRBV7-8, the J gene TRBJ2-5, with D unresolved. Germline assignment: CDR1 SGHVS and CDR2 FQNEAQ. V was shortened by 0 bases and J by 3 bases, with 11 bases between the two germline ends. This CDR3 comprises 15 residues. The CDR3 loop is CASSLARLVKETQYF. The CDR3 region has the DNA TGTGCCAGCAGCTTAGCGCGGCTAGTAAAAGAGACCCAGTACTTC.

This chain uses TRBV11-1 with TRBJ2-7, with unresolved D. V was shortened by 5 bases and J by 6 bases, with 17 bases between the two germline ends. The V gene's germline CDR1 is SGHAT and CDR2 FQDESV (reference sequence). The CDR3 sequence is 14 residues long. In DNA, the CDR3 is TGTGCCAGCAGCCCCCGGTGGCCTCCTCGCGAGCAGTACTTC. Amino acids: CASSPRWPPREQYF.

The J gene is TRBJ2-5, the V gene TRBV2; TRBD2 agrees at 9 bases. The germline CDR1 and CDR2 sequences are SNHLY and FYNNEI. V shed 8 bases, J shed 9 bases, and the junction held 16 bases outside the gene matches. The CDR3 consists of 15 residues. In nucleotides, the CDR3 is TGTGCCAGCCTATTTACGTCTAGCGGGATATGGGCCCAGTACTTC. Protein product: CASLFTSSGIWAQYF.

The chain's CDR3 is CASSPGEGYSYEQYF. The CDR3 coding sequence is TGCGCCAGCAGCCCAGGTGAGGGGTACTCCTACGAGCAGTACTTC. The chain combines TRBV5-1 with TRBJ2-7; D is tentatively TRBD1 or TRBD2 (5 bases each). Germline CDR1 SGHRS, CDR2 YFSETQ. V dropped 4 bases and J dropped 0 bases, with 14 bases sitting between them. The CDR3 has 15 residues.

The rearrangement joins TRBV6-1 to TRBJ1-1; D is possibly TRBD1 (5 bases). The V gene lost 3 bases and the J gene lost 4 bases, with 15 bases spanning the gap. The CDR3 extends over 15 amino acids. CDR1 and CDR2 from the germline V gene are MNHNS and SASEGT. The CDR3 region has the DNA TGTGCCAGCAGTGATATTGGGGGAGGAATCACTGAAGCTTTCTTT. It translates to CASSDIGGGITEAFF.

Comments on this clone: The identical CDR3 is also encoded by other nucleotide sequences in the sample. This sequence joins TRBV7-9 and TRBJ2-7; D call uncertain. Trimming removed 5 bases from V and 3 bases from J, with 5 bases in between. This CDR3 is built from 11 residues. CDR1 is SEHNR, CDR2 FQNEAQ, per germline (reference sequence). CDR3 coding DNA: TGTGCCAGCAGCCTGAACTACGAGCAGTACTTC. Its protein product is CASSLNYEQYF.